The subject of this entry is one T cell receptor beta chain. This clonotype came up many times. The target of this receptor is not known. No base qualities exist here, and no much larger clone lies one base off it. Sequenced using an Illumina Genome Analyzer IIx. Clones were called with MiXCR by TCRdb after fastp trimmed the public reads at Q25, and only in-frame beta chains were retained. Duplicate CDR3 protein sequences are folded into a single record with the most common DNA and genes. The sample table holds 45,000 to 60,000 distinct CDR3 sequences, of which less than 8% were seen once. Jointly, the top ten make up roughly 17% of the sample. This specimen comes from a study of patients with pleural tuberculosis (dated by TCRdb to the mid-2010s). The CDR3 sequence holds 12 residues, the cysteine and phenylalanine included. The sequence is cut down to CDR3 DNA, 36 bases in frame from base 1. CDR1 MDHEN and CDR2 SYDVKM are derived from the germline V gene. V lost 8 bases and J lost 1 base; the stretch between them is 8 bases long.

This chain is built from TRBV28 and TRBJ1-2, with no D gene named confidently. The receptor's source is a human donor with pleural tuberculosis. The CDR3 reads as follows: CASFALNYGYTF. The sequenced DNA is TGTGCCAGCTTCGCTCTTAACTATGGCTACACCTTC.